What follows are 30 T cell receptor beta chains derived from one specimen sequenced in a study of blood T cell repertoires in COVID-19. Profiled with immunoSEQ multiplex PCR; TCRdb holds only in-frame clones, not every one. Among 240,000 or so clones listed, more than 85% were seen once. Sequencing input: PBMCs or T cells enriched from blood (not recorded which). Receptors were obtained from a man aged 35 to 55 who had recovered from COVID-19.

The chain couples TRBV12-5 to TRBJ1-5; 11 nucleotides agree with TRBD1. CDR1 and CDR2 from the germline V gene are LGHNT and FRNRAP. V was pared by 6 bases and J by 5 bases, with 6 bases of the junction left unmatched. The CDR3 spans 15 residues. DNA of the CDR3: TGTGCTAGTGGCACGGACAGGGGGCCGTATCAGCCCCAGCATTTT. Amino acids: CASGTDRGPYQPQHF.

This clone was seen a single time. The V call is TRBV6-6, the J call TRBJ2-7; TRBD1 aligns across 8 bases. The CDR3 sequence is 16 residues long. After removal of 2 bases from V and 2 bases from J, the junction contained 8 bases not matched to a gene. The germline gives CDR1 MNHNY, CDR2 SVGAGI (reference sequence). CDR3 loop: CASSYRGQGKPYEQYF. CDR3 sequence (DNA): TGTGCCAGCAGTTACCGTGGACAGGGAAAGCCCTACGAGCAGTACTTC.

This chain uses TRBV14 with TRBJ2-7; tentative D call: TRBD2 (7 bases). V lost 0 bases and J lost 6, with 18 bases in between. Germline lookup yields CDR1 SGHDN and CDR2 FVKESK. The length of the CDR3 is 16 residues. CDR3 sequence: CASSQEPARGGIEQYF. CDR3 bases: TGTGCCAGCAGCCAAGAGCCGGCCAGGGGAGGGATCGAGCAGTACTTC.

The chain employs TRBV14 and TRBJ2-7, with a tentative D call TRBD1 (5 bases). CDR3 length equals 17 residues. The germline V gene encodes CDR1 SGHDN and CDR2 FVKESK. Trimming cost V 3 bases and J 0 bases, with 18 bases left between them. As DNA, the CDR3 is TGTGCCAGCAGCCATCCCAGGACAAGAGGACGCTCCTACGAGCAGTACTTC. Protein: CASSHPRTRGRSYEQYF. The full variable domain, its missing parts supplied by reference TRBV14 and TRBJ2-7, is EAGVTQFPSHSVIEKGQTVTLRCDPISGHDNLYWYRRVMGKEIKFLLHFVKESKQDESGMPNNRFLAERTGGTYSTLKVQPAELEDSGVYFCASSHPRTRGRSYEQYFGPGTRLTVT.

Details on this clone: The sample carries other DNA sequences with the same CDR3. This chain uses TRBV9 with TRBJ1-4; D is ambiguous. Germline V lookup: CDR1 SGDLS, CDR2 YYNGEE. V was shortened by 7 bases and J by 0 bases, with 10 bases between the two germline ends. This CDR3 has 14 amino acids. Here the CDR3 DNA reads TGTGCCAGCTCGGGGAGTGCAACTAATGAAAAACTGTTTTTT. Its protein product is CASSGSATNEKLFF.

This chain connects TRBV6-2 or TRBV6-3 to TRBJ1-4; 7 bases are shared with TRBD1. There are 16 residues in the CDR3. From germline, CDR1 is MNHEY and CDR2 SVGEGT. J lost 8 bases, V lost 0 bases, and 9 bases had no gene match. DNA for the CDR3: TGTGCCAGCAGTTACTCGTTGACAGGGAGGTCGGAAAAACTGTTTTTT. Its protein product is CASSYSLTGRSEKLFF.

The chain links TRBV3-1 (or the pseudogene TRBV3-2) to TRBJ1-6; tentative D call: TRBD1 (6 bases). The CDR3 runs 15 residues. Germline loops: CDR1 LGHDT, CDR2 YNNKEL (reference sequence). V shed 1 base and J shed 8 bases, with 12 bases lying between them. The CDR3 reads CASSQGVPGDSPLHF. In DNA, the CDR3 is TGTGCCAGCAGCCAAGGCGTCCCAGGGGATTCACCCCTCCACTTT.

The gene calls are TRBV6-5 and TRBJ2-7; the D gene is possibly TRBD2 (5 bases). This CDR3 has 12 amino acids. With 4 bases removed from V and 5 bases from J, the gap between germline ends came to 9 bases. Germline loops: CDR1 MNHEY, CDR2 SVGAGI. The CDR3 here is CASSSDGDEQYF. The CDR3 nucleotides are TGTGCCAGCAGTTCAGACGGGGACGAGCAGTACTTC.

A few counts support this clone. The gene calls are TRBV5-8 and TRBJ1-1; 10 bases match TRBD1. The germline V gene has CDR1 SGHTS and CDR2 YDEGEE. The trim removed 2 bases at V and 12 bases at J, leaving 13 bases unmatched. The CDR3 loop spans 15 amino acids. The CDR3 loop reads CASSFSHAGQGISFF. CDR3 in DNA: TGTGCCAGCAGCTTCAGTCACGCGGGACAGGGGATCTCTTTCTTT.

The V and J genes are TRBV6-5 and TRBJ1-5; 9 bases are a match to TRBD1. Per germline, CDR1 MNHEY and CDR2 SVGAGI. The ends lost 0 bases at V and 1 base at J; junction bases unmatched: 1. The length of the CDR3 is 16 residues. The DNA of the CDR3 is TGTGCCAGCAGTTACTCCGGACAGGGGAGCAATCAGCCCCAGCATTTT. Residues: CASSYSGQGSNQPQHF.

The CDR3 nucleotides read TGTGCCAGCAGTACCGGGACAGGGGGCGCAGTATTCACCGGGGAGCTGTTTTTT. Its translation is CASSTGTGGAVFTGELFF. The genes are TRBV9 and TRBJ2-2; 12 bases fit TRBD1. The CDR3 has 18 residues. Germline V gene lookup returns CDR1 SGDLS and CDR2 YYNGEE. The V and J ends lost 5 bases and 4 bases, in that order; junction bases with no gene match: 12.

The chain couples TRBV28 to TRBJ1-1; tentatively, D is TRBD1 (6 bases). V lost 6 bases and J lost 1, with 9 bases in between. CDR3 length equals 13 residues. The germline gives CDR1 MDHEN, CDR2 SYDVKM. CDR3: CASRLGQNTEAFF. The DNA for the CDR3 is TGTGCCAGCAGACTGGGACAGAACACTGAAGCTTTCTTT.

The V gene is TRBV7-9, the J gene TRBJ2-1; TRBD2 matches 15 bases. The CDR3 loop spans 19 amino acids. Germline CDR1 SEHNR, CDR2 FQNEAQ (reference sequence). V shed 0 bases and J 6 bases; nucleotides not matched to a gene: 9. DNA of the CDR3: TGTGCCAGCAGCTTAGCGCTTAGGACTAGCGGGAGGGCCGGCAATGAGCAGTTCTTC. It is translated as CASSLALRTSGRAGNEQFF. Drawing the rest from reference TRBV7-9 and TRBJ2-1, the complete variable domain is DTGVSQNPRHKITKRGQNVTFRCDPISEHNRLYWYRQTLGQGPEFLTYFQNEAQLEKSRLLSDRFSAERPKGSFSTLEIQRTEQGDSAMYLCASSLALRTSGRAGNEQFFGPGTRLTVL.

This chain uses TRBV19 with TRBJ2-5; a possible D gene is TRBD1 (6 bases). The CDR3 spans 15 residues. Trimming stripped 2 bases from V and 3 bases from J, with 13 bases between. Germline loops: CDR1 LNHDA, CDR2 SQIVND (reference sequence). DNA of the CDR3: TGTGCCAGTAGTATAAGTTACCAGGGGAAAGAGACCCAGTACTTC. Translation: CASSISYQGKETQYF.

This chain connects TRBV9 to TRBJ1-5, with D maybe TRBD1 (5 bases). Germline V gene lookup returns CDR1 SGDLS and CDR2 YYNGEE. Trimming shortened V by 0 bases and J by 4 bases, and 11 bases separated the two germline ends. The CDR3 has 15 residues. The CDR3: CASSVGHGGNQPQHF. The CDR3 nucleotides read TGTGCCAGCAGCGTAGGGCATGGGGGGAATCAGCCCCAGCATTTT.

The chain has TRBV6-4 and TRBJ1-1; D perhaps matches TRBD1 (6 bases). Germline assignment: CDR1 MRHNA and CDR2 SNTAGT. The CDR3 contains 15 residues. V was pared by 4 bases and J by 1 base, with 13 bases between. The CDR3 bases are TGTGCCAGCAGTGCGTCGGGACACAAGAACACTGAAGCTTTCTTT. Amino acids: CASSASGHKNTEAFF.

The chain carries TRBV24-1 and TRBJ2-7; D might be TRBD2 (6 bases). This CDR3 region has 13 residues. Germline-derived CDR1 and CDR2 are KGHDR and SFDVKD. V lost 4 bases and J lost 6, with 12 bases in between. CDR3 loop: CATSDWRVGEQYF. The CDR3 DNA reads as TGTGCCACCAGTGACTGGAGGGTTGGCGAGCAGTACTTC.

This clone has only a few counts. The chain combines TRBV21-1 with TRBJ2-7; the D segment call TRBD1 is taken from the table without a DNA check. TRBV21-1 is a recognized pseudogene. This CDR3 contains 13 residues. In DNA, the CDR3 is TGTGCCAGCAGCACAGGTAGGATCTACGAGCAGTACTTC. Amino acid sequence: CASSTGRIYEQYF.

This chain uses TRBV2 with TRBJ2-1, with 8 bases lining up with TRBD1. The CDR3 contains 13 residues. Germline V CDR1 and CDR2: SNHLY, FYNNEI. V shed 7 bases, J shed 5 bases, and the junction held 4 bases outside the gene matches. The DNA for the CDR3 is TGTGCCAGCAAGAGACAGGGGAACAATGAGCAGTTCTTC. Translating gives CASKRQGNNEQFF.

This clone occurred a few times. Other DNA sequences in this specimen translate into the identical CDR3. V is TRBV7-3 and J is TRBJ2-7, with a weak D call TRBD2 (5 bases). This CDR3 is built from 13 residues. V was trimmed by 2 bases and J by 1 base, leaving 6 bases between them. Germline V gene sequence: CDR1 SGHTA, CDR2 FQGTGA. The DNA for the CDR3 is TGTGCCAGCAGCTTAGGACTTTCCTACGAGCAGTACTTC. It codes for CASSLGLSYEQYF. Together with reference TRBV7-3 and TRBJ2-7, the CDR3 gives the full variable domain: GAGVSQTPSNKVTEKGKYVELRCDPISGHTALYWYRQSLGQGPEFLIYFQGTGAADDSGLPNDRFFAVRPEGSVSTLKIQRTERGDSAVYLCASSLGLSYEQYFGPGTRLTVT.

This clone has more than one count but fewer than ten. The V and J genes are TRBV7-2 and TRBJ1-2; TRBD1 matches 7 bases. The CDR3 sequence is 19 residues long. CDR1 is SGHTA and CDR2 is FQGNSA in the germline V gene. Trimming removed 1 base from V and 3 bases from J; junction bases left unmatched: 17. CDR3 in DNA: TGTGCCAGCAGCTTAGAGCTGGGCAGGGTAACTCAGGGGGACTATGGCTACACCTTC. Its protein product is CASSLELGRVTQGDYGYTF.

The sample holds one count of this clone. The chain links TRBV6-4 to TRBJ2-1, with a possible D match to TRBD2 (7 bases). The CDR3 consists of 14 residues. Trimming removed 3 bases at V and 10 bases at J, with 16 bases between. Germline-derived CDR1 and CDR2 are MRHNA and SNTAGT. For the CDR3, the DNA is TGTGCCAGCAGTGAGGTTGCGGGGGCTAGGGAGCAGTTCTTC. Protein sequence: CASSEVAGAREQFF.

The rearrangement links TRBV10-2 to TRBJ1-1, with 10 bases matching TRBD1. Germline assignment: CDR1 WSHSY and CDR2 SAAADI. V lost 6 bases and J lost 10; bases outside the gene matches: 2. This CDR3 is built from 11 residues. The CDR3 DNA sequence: TGCGCCAGCAGGACAGGGGGCATAGCTTTCTTT. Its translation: CASRTGGIAFF.

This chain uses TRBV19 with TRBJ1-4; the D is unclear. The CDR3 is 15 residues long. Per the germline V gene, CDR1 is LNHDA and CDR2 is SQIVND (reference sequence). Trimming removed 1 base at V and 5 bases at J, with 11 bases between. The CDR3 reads CASSIGTGRNEKLFF. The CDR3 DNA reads TGTGCCAGTAGTATAGGAACGGGAAGGAATGAAAAACTGTTTTTT.

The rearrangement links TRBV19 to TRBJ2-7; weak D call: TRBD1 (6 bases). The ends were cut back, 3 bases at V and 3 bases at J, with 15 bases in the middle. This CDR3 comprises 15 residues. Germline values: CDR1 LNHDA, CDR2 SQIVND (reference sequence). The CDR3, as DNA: TGTGCCAGTAGTATTTATCTGGGACAAGACTACGAGCAGTACTTC. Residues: CASSIYLGQDYEQYF. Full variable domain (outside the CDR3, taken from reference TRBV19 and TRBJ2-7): DGGITQSPKYLFRKEGQNVTLSCEQNLNHDAMYWYRQDPGQGLRLIYYSQIVNDFQKGDIAEGYSVSREKKESFPLTVTSAQKNPTAFYLCASSIYLGQDYEQYFGPGTRLTVT.

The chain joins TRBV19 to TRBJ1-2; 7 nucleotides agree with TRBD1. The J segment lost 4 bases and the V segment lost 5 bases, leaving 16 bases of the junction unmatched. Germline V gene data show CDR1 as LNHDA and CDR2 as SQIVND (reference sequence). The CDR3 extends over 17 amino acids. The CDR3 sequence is CASSDRQGVAPLYGYTF. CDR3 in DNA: TGTGCCAGTAGTGACAGACAGGGAGTCGCTCCACTCTATGGCTACACCTTC.

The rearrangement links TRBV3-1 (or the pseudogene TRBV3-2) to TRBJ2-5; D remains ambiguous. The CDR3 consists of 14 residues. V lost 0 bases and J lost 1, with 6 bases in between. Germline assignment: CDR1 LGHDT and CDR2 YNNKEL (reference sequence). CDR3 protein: CASSQDLVQETQYF. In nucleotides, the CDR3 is TGTGCCAGCAGCCAAGATCTAGTCCAAGAGACCCAGTACTTC.

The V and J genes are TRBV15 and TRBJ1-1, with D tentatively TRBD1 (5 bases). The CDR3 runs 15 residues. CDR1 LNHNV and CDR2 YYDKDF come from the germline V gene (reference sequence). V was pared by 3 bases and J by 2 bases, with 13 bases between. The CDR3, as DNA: TGTGCCACCAGCAGCCGACAGTACTACAACACTGAAGCTTTCTTT. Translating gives CATSSRQYYNTEAFF. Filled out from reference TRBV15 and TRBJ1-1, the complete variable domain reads DAMVIQNPRYQVTQFGKPVTLSCSQTLNHNVMYWYQQKSSQAPKLLFHYYDKDFNNEADTPDNFQSRRPNTSFCFLDIRSPGLGDTAMYLCATSSRQYYNTEAFFGQGTRLTVV.

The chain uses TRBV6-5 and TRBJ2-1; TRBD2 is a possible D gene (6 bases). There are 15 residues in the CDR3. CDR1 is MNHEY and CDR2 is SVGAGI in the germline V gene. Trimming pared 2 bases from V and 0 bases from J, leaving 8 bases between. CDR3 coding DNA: TGTGCCAGCAGTTACCGGGAGAGCTCCTACAATGAGCAGTTCTTC. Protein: CASSYRESSYNEQFF.

As DNA, the CDR3 is TGTGCCAGCAGTGAGTTTTTGGAAACGGGACTAGCTGTTTCGAGCTCCTACAATGAGCAGTTCTTC. It is translated as CASSEFLETGLAVSSSYNEQFF. V and J are TRBV2 and TRBJ2-1, with 9 bases matching TRBD2. Germline V gene sequence: CDR1 SNHLY, CDR2 FYNNEI. The CDR3 totals 22 residues. Trimming removed 3 bases from V and 0 bases from J; junction bases left unmatched: 21.